This T cell receptor beta chain was sequenced during a study of blood T cells in healthy people across ages. This clonotype was detected only once. Per germline, CDR1 DFQATT and CDR2 SNEGSKA (reference sequence). After removal of 6 bases from V and 3 bases from J, the junction contained 7 bases not matched to a gene. The CDR3 runs 13 residues. With a J-beta primer mix and a sample-barcoded 5' primer, a second PCR ran about 6 to 11 cycles. TCRdb re-derived calls from the 5' RACE reads in MiXCR, one entry per CDR3 protein. The data contain approximately 850,000 distinct CDR3 sequences, roughly 64% of them singletons.

This TCR derives from a man younger than 40 in good health. Input material: blood. The J gene is TRBJ1-2, the V gene TRBV20-1; TRBD1 matches at 7 bases. CDR3 sequence (DNA): TGCAGTGCCCGAGGACAGGCCGACTATGGCTACACCTTC. Translated, it gives CSARGQADYGYTF.